These T cell receptor beta chains were read from a single sample in a study of T-cell reconstitution after alpha-beta-depleted transplantation in children. TCRdb used MiXCR to reprocess the PCR reads, holding one entry per CDR3 protein. Among about 410,000 distinct CDR3 sequences listed, approximately 20% were seen once. The sequencing here drew on PBMCs from the stem cell graft donor, taken from the stem cell graft. The source of these receptors is a human donor who donated a stem cell graft to a child with acute myeloid leukemia. The CDR3 runs from the conserved cysteine through the conserved F or W. A D gene is named only where the DNA matches it firmly. Clone size is not always given. Where it is, it says once, few, many or a class for expanded clones.

abundance | j_gene | v_gene | d_gene | CDR3nt | CDR3aa
NA | TRBJ2-5 | TRBV9 | TRBD1 | TGTGCCAGCAGCGGAATAAGGACAGGGCACCAAGAGACCCAGTACTTC | CASSGIRTGHQETQYF
NA | TRBJ2-1 | TRBV29-1 | NA | TGCAGCCCACTAAAATCGGGGGTTTTTTGCAATGAGCAGTTCTTC | CSPLKSGVFCNEQFF
many | TRBJ2-1 | TRBV15 | TRBD1 | TGTGCCACCAGCAACCTAGGGACAGGGGCCCACAATGAGCAGTTCTTC | CATSNLGTGAHNEQFF
many | TRBJ2-1 | TRBV9 | TRBD1 | TGTGCCAGCAGCCCAGGGGGACGAAGCTACAATGAGCAGTTCTTC | CASSPGGRSYNEQFF
NA | TRBJ2-6 | TRBV5-5 | NA | TGTGCCAGCAGCTTGGAACCGGGCTCTGGGGCCAACGTCCTGACTTTC | CASSLEPGSGANVLTF
NA | TRBJ1-2 | TRBV18 | NA | TGTGCCAGCTCACCATCGGGACGGGGGATGAGGGGCTACACCTTC | CASSPSGRGMRGYTF
NA | TRBJ2-2 | TRBV27 | TRBD2 | TGTGCCACCAGGAGCGGGGGGAACACCGGGGAGCTGTTTTTT | CATRSGGNTGELFF
NA | TRBJ2-4 | TRBV20-1 | TRBD1 | TGCAGTGCTAGAGATGGGGACAGGGGAGCCATTCAGTACTTC | CSARDGDRGAIQYF
many | TRBJ2-7 | TRBV27 | TRBD1 | TGTGCCAGCGGACCAGGGGGCTATTCCTTGTACGAGCAGTACTTC | CASGPGGYSLYEQYF
NA | TRBJ2-5 | TRBV7-2 | NA | TGTGCCAGCAGCTTGGGGGTGGGGGGACAAGAGACCCAGTACTTC | CASSLGVGGQETQYF
NA | TRBJ2-3 | TRBV7-9 | NA | TGTGCCAGCAGCTTAGGCCTCGGAGCCACAGATACGCAGTATTTT | CASSLGLGATDTQYF
NA | TRBJ1-4 | TRBV15 | NA | TGTGCCACCAGCAGAGGTCCCAGTCGTAATGTAAAACTGTTTTTT | CATSRGPSRNVKLFF
NA | TRBJ2-1 | TRBV5-1 | NA | TGCGCCAGCAGCTTGGCAGCCACTGAGCAGTTCTTC | CASSLAATEQFF
many | TRBJ1-3 | TRBV6-5 | NA | TGTGCCAGCAGTTACTCGTACAGGGCAGGAAACACCATATATTTT | CASSYSYRAGNTIYF
NA | TRBJ2-6 | TRBV4-2 | NA | TGTGCCAGCAGCCAAGAGGTCCTAGCTGGGGCCAACGTCCTGACTTTC | CASSQEVLAGANVLTF
few | TRBJ1-2 | TRBV29-1 | NA | TGCAGCGTTGAAGTCGGTGGAGCCGGGGGCTACACCTTC | CSVEVGGAGGYTF
NA | TRBJ1-6 | TRBV12-3/TRBV12-4 | TRBD1 | TGTGCCAGCAGTTCAACCGGGACAGGGGATTCACCCCTCCACTTT | CASSSTGTGDSPLHF
NA | TRBJ2-3 | TRBV12-3/TRBV12-4 | TRBD2 | TGTGCCAGCAGTTCAATAGCGGGAGGGGGCACAGATACGCAGTATTTT | CASSSIAGGGTDTQYF
NA | TRBJ2-7 | TRBV7-9 | NA | TGTGCCAGCAGCTCCCGAGGACTTGAGAACCACGAGCAGTACTTC | CASSSRGLENHEQYF
few | TRBJ2-7 | TRBV7-9 | NA | TGTGCCAGCAGCCACCGGGACGTATACTACGAGCAGTACTTC | CASSHRDVYYEQYF
many | TRBJ2-1 | TRBV12-3/TRBV12-4 | NA | TGTGCCAGCAGTTACGTTACTCCGAGCTCCTACAATGAGCAGTTCTTC | CASSYVTPSSYNEQFF
few | TRBJ2-2 | TRBV6-5 | TRBD2 | TGTGCCAGCAGTTACTCTGGGGGACTAGCGGGAGCGAACACCGGGGAGCTGTTTTTT | CASSYSGGLAGANTGELFF
many | TRBJ2-1 | TRBV5-1 | TRBD2 | TGCGCCAGCAGCTTGGTAGCGGGAGGAGTAAATGAGCAGTTCTTC | CASSLVAGGVNEQFF
NA | TRBJ2-5 | TRBV10-3 | NA | TGTGCCATCAGTGAGAGGGTTCAAGAGACCCAGTACTTC | CAISERVQETQYF
few | TRBJ1-5 | TRBV5-1 | NA | TGCGCCAGCAGCTTCCCAGTGAATCAGCCCCAGCATTTT | CASSFPVNQPQHF
once | TRBJ2-7 | TRBV7-9 | NA | TGTGCCAGCAGCCAACAGGGTGCTAGCGAGCAGTACTTC | CASSQQGASEQYF
NA | TRBJ2-7 | TRBV2 | TRBD1 | TGTGCCAGCAGTGAAGTCCCCGGGACAGTCTACGAGCAGTACTTC | CASSEVPGTVYEQYF
few | TRBJ2-7 | TRBV10-2 | NA | TGCGCCAGCAAGGAAGCCTCCTACGAGCAGTACTTC | CASKEASYEQYF
few | TRBJ1-4 | TRBV12-3/TRBV12-4 | NA | TGTGCCAGCAGCCCAGGAAGCTTAAATGAAAAACTGTTTTTT | CASSPGSLNEKLFF
many | TRBJ2-5 | TRBV29-1 | NA | TGCAGCGTTGAAGGGACCCAGTACTTC | CSVEGTQYF
few | TRBJ1-1 | TRBV4-3 | TRBD1 | TGCGCCAGCAGCCAAGATGGGGACAGAGGGACTGAAGCTTTCTTT | CASSQDGDRGTEAFF
few | TRBJ1-6 | TRBV28 | NA | TGTGCCAGCAGACGAACAGGGCTCAGACTCTATTCACCCCTCCACTTT | CASRRTGLRLYSPLHF
few | TRBJ2-1 | TRBV20-1 | TRBD2 | TGCAGTGCCCCCCCCGGACTAGATTACAATGAGCAGTTCTTC | CSAPPGLDYNEQFF
many | TRBJ2-7 | TRBV27 | TRBD1 | TGTGCCAGCAGTCAACGACAGGGGCCCTACGAGCAGTACTTC | CASSQRQGPYEQYF
few | TRBJ2-7 | TRBV24-1 | TRBD1 | TGTGCCACCAGTGATTTGCATAAGGACAGGGGGCTCTACGAGCAGTACTTC | CATSDLHKDRGLYEQYF
many | TRBJ2-2 | TRBV10-3 | TRBD2 | TGTGCCTCCCATTCTAGCGGGAGTCATACCGGGGAGCTGTTTTTT | CASHSSGSHTGELFF
many | TRBJ2-7 | TRBV12-3/TRBV12-4 | NA | TGTGCCAGCAGTTTAACCCCCTACGAGCAGTACTTC | CASSLTPYEQYF
many | TRBJ2-1 | TRBV7-2 | NA | TGTGCCAGCAGCACAGACAAGAGCTCCTACAATGAGCAGTTCTTC | CASSTDKSSYNEQFF
many | TRBJ2-7 | TRBV10-3 | NA | TGTGCCATCGCAGGAACGGCCTCCTACGAGCAGTACTTC | CAIAGTASYEQYF
NA | TRBJ2-4 | TRBV9 | NA | TGTGCCAGCAGCGTAGAAGGAGGGACGTCCGTAGCCAAAAACATTCAGTACTTC | CASSVEGGTSVAKNIQYF
NA | TRBJ2-1 | TRBV12-3/TRBV12-4 | NA | TGTGCCAGCGTCGGTTCCGGCAGGGGCTCCTACAATGAGCAGTTCTTC | CASVGSGRGSYNEQFF
many | TRBJ2-7 | TRBV12-3/TRBV12-4 | NA | TGTGCCAGCAGTTTAGTAGGCGGGCAGTACTTC | CASSLVGGQYF
NA | TRBJ2-7 | TRBV6-5 | TRBD2 | TGTGCCAGCAGTTACCCGACTAGCGGGAGCTACGAGCAGTACTTC | CASSYPTSGSYEQYF